The clone carrying this T cell receptor beta chain was seen only once. This sample is drawn from a study of blood T cell repertoires in COVID-19. Study overall: Whether acute or convalescent, the COVID-19 samples came from the United States, Italy and Spain. T cells, B-cell-depleted T cells, or PBMCs provided the cDNA or gDNA that served as material.

Clones were read by immunoSEQ multiplex PCR, and TCRdb kept only the in-frame ones, dropping some. The table lists 120,000 to 150,000 clones, 70% to 90% of them singletons. Two negative PCRs, clearance, or symptom resolution were required of recovered Cohort 3 donors. This sequence originates from a woman in her thirties or forties who had recovered from COVID-19. The material sequenced was PBMCs or T cells enriched from blood (not recorded which).

CDR3 in amino acids: CATLEGRDYGYTF. The CDR3 DNA is TGTGCCACATTGGAGGGCAGGGACTATGGCTACACCTTC. The V and J genes are TRBV10-3 and TRBJ1-2, with D maybe TRBD1 (5 bases). Per the germline V gene, CDR1 is ENHRY and CDR2 is SYGVKD. The CDR3 length is 13 residues. V shed 10 bases and J shed 3 bases, with 15 bases lying between them.